Shown below are 24 T cell receptor beta chains from a single sample sequenced in a study of T cell responses to AZD1222 COVID-19 vaccine. The method was immunoSEQ multiplex PCR; TCRdb's version includes in-frame clones alone and lacks a portion of them. Of about 67,000 clones in the sample, 83% were seen once. Sequencing used peripheral blood, obtained 28 days after the second AZD1222 dose. Receptors were obtained from an adult who received the AZD1222 COVID-19 vaccine.

V usage is TRBV4-3 and J usage is TRBJ2-2; tentative D call: TRBD1 (6 bases). Trimming left V 4 bases short and J 5 bases short, with 20 bases between. The CDR3 loop spans 17 amino acids. Germline values: CDR1 LGHNA, CDR2 YSLEER. Here the CDR3 DNA reads TGCGCCAGCAGCCCGTATTGGGACACCACTTTAACCGGGGAGCTGTTTTTT. It specifies CASSPYWDTTLTGELFF.

This clone was seen a few times. J is TRBJ1-2 and V is TRBV11-2; 10 bases line up with TRBD1. This CDR3 contains 15 residues. Germline CDR1 is SGHAT and CDR2 is FQNNGV. V shed 5 bases, J shed 3 bases, and the junction held 6 bases outside the gene matches. CDR3 sequence (DNA): TGTGCCAGCAGCGCAAGACAGGGGGCACACTATGGCTACACCTTC. Amino acid sequence: CASSARQGAHYGYTF.

The chain links TRBV7-9 to TRBJ2-7; possible D gene TRBD1, 6 bases. CDR1 is SEHNR and CDR2 is FQNEAQ in the germline V gene (reference sequence). This CDR3 is 16 amino acids long. Trimming shortened V by 8 bases and J by 3 bases, and 23 bases separated the two germline ends. CDR3 sequence: CASLGAGSPGDYEQYF. CDR3 DNA sequence: TGTGCCAGCTTAGGCGCGGGCAGCCCAGGGGACTACGAGCAGTACTTC.

The chain joins TRBV2 to TRBJ2-6; D gene unclear. Trimming pared 7 bases from V and 4 bases from J, leaving 5 bases between. Germline CDR1 is SNHLY and CDR2 is FYNNEI. The CDR3 is 12 amino acids. The chain's CDR3 is CASMFGANVLTF. In DNA, the CDR3 is TGTGCCAGCATGTTCGGGGCCAACGTCCTGACTTTC.

This clone is a singleton in its sample. The chain combines TRBV2 with TRBJ2-5; D uncertain. Trimming left V 6 bases short and J 1 base short, with 9 bases between. Germline loops: CDR1 SNHLY, CDR2 FYNNEI. This CDR3 comprises 13 residues. The CDR3 spells CASSQDRQETQYF. DNA of the CDR3: TGTGCCAGCAGCCAGGACCGCCAAGAGACCCAGTACTTC.

The rearrangement links TRBV2 to TRBJ1-4; 7 bases line up with TRBD1. From germline, CDR1 is SNHLY and CDR2 FYNNEI. V shed 6 bases and J 4 bases; nucleotides not matched to a gene: 23. This CDR3 has 20 residues. The CDR3 loop is CASRGAAGTALALVNEKLFF. The CDR3, as DNA: TGTGCCAGCAGAGGGGCCGCCGGGACAGCCCTCGCTCTGGTTAATGAAAAACTGTTTTTT. Complete variable domain (other parts from reference TRBV2 and TRBJ1-4): EPEVTQTPSHQVTQMGQEVILRCVPISNHLYFYWYRQILGQKVEFLVSFYNNEISEKSEIFDDQFSVERPDGSNFTLKIRSTKLEDSAMYFCASRGAAGTALALVNEKLFFGSGTQLSVL.

The gene calls are TRBV6-5 and TRBJ1-5; 9 nucleotides align to TRBD1. The V segment lost 6 bases and the J segment 5 bases; nucleotides outside the gene matches: 5. CDR1 and CDR2 from the germline V gene are MNHEY and SVGAGI. This CDR3 has 14 amino acids. CDR3 nucleotide sequence: TGTGCCAGCAGCGGACAGGGGCAAGATCAGCCCCAGCATTTT. Translation gives CASSGQGQDQPQHF.

With respect to this clone: Since no conserved phenylalanine or tryptophan closes the CDR3, a read error is the likely cause. The DNA is left out, because the CDR3 cannot be placed on it with certainty; the CDR3 is given as TCRdb lists it. CDR3 loop: CSVVSGGRGQL. This chain connects TRBV29-1 to TRBJ1-1; the DNA was not used to check the table's D call, TRBD1. Germline CDR1 reads SQVTM; CDR2 reads ANQGSEA. Termini included, the CDR3 measures 11 amino acids.

V and J are TRBV6-5 and TRBJ1-1; TRBD1 matches at 8 bases. Trimming took 5 bases from V and 4 from J; bases not matched to a gene: 6. The CDR3 runs 14 residues. In germline, CDR1 is MNHEY, CDR2 SVGAGI. The CDR3 DNA reads TGTGCCAGCAGTAAAAAGACAGGGGTCACTGAAGCTTTCTTT. It encodes CASSKKTGVTEAFF.

The rearrangement joins TRBV5-1 to TRBJ2-5, with TRBD1 identical over 7 bases. Germline V CDR1 and CDR2: SGHRS, YFSETQ. With V trimmed by 6 bases and J by 1 base, 6 bases remained unmatched. The CDR3 is 14 residues long. CDR3 loop: CASNPGQTQETQYF. CDR3 bases: TGCGCCAGCAATCCGGGACAGACCCAAGAGACCCAGTACTTC.

This chain uses TRBV11-3 with TRBJ2-1; weak D call: TRBD2 (6 bases). CDR1 and CDR2 (germline): SGHNT, YENEEA. This CDR3 has 15 residues. V gave up 4 bases and J gave up 0 bases, with 10 bases separating them. This chain's CDR3 is CASSSGLSSYNEQFF. The DNA of the CDR3 is TGTGCCAGCAGCTCGGGACTCAGCTCCTACAATGAGCAGTTCTTC.

On this clone itself: At one of its ends the junction is not consistent with the germline gene, which may arise from a read error. The V and J genes are TRBV5-1 and TRBJ2-5; 9 positions match TRBD2. CDR3 size: 15 residues. Germline V CDR1 and CDR2: SGHRS, YFSETQ. CDR3 in amino acids: CARSGGWTRGETQYF. Written as DNA, the CDR3 is TGCGCCCGCAGCGGGGGGTGGACCAGGGGAGAGACCCAGTACTTC.

The CDR3: CASSLRGLVASSYNEQFF. The CDR3 DNA reads as TGCGCCAGCAGCTTACGGGGTTTGGTTGCAAGCTCCTACAATGAGCAGTTCTTC. The chain uses TRBV5-1 and TRBJ2-1, with a tentative D call TRBD2 (5 bases). The CDR3 spans 18 residues. V lost 2 bases to trimming and J lost 0 bases, with 18 bases between them. CDR1 is SGHRS, CDR2 YFSETQ, per germline.

The rearrangement uses TRBV28 and TRBJ2-1, with no clear D. The V gene's germline CDR1 is MDHEN and CDR2 SYDVKM. V gave up 4 bases and J gave up 0 bases, with 13 bases separating them. This CDR3 comprises 16 residues. The CDR3 region has the DNA TGTGCCAGCAGTTCGAAGGGCGCGGCCTCCTACAATGAGCAGTTCTTC. This sequence encodes CASSSKGAASYNEQFF.

The chain recombines TRBV18 with TRBJ2-7; D could derive from TRBD1 or TRBD2 (5 bases each). V lost 3 bases to trimming and J lost 3 bases, with 12 bases between them. CDR1 KGHSH and CDR2 LQKENI come from the germline V gene. The CDR3 is 14 amino acids. CDR3 loop: CASSPGTTIYEQYF. The CDR3 bases are TGTGCCAGCTCACCCGGGACCACCATCTACGAGCAGTACTTC. Using reference TRBV18 and TRBJ2-7 for the parts outside the CDR3, the full variable domain is NAGVMQNPRHLVRRRGQEARLRCSPMKGHSHVYWYRQLPEEGLKFMVYLQKENIIDESGMPKERFSAEFPKEGPSILRIQQVVRGDSAAYFCASSPGTTIYEQYFGPGTRLTVT.

The V gene is TRBV5-1, the J gene TRBJ2-3, with 10 bases that match TRBD1. CDR1 is SGHRS and CDR2 is YFSETQ in the germline V gene. This CDR3 is built from 15 residues. The junction had 3 bases not matched to a gene; V was cut back by 0 bases and J by 5 bases. The CDR3 DNA is TGCGCCAGCAGCTTGGAAGGGACAGGGGTAGATACGCAGTATTTT. Protein sequence: CASSLEGTGVDTQYF.

This chain links TRBV7-2 with TRBJ2-7, with unresolved D. The germline V and J ends were trimmed by 2 bases and 5 bases, with 13 bases remaining between them. Germline V gene lookup returns CDR1 SGHTA and CDR2 FQGNSA. The CDR3 has 14 residues. In nucleotides, the CDR3 is TGTGCCAGCAGCTTAAGTCGGCTCCACGACGAGCAGTACTTC. Its protein product is CASSLSRLHDEQYF.

This clone was counted once. J is TRBJ1-2 and V is TRBV4-3; D is ambiguous. With 0 bases removed from V and 1 base from J, the gap between germline ends came to 12 bases. The CDR3 sequence is 16 residues long. Germline V lookup: CDR1 LGHNA, CDR2 YSLEER. For the CDR3, the DNA is TGCGCCAGCAGCCAAGATCGAGGACGTGATAACTATGGCTACACCTTC. Amino acids: CASSQDRGRDNYGYTF.

The chain joins TRBV21-1 to TRBJ1-2; the table gives TRBD1 as D, unverified against the DNA. TRBV21-1 counts as a pseudogene. CDR3 length: 16 amino acids. The CDR3 sequence is CASRAFDSKTNYGYTF. In nucleotides, the CDR3 is TGTGCCAGCAGGGCCTTTGACAGCAAAACTAACTATGGCTACACCTTC.

The chain combines TRBV4-1 with TRBJ2-1, with D perhaps TRBD2 (6 bases). V lost 3 bases and J 5 bases, leaving 14 bases between the germline ends. The germline gives CDR1 MGHRA, CDR2 YSYEKL. The CDR3 spans 15 residues. CDR3 coding DNA: TGCGCCAGCAGCCAGCCAACTGCGGGGCACAATGAGCAGTTCTTC. Its translation: CASSQPTAGHNEQFF.

The chain links TRBV3-1 (or the pseudogene TRBV3-2) to TRBJ2-7, with 11 positions matching TRBD2. Losses at the gene ends were 1 base for V and 6 bases for J; bases not matched to a gene: 2. CDR1 is LGHDT, CDR2 YNNKEL, per germline (reference sequence). The CDR3 runs to 14 residues. Here the CDR3 DNA reads TGTGCCAGCAGCCAAGGACTAGCGGGGTCCGAGCAGTACTTC. Its protein product is CASSQGLAGSEQYF.

The chain combines TRBV7-8 with TRBJ1-2, with D tentatively TRBD1 (6 bases). CDR1 and CDR2 (germline): SGHVS, FQNEAQ. The CDR3 extends over 14 amino acids. V was shortened by 3 bases and J by 7 bases, with 15 bases between the two germline ends. Here the CDR3 reads CASSFNTGILGYTF. The CDR3 DNA reads as TGTGCCAGCAGCTTCAACACAGGGATTCTTGGCTACACCTTC.

This clone was recorded a few times. The DNA for the CDR3 is TGTGCCAGTAGTTTGAGGACTAGCGGGGATGAGCAGTTCTTC. The encoded protein is CASSLRTSGDEQFF. This rearrangement joins TRBV19 to TRBJ2-1; 12 nucleotides line up with TRBD2. Trimming cost V 5 bases and J 8 bases; bases outside gene matches: 4. The germline CDR1 and CDR2 sequences are LNHDA and SQIVND (reference sequence). The CDR3 extends over 14 amino acids.

The J gene is TRBJ2-7, the V gene TRBV5-6, with D perhaps TRBD1 (6 bases). Trimming cost V 3 bases and J 1 base, with 8 bases left between them. Germline values: CDR1 SGHDT, CDR2 YYEEEE. There are 13 residues in the CDR3. Here the CDR3 reads CASSYQGSYEQYF. In DNA form, the CDR3 reads TGTGCCAGCAGCTACCAGGGGTCCTACGAGCAGTACTTC.